This T cell receptor beta chain was retrieved from a study of T cells in Graves' hyperthyroidism and ophthalmopathy. V lost 8 bases and J 0 bases, leaving 17 bases between the germline ends. Germline V gene lookup returns CDR1 SGHAT and CDR2 FQNNGV. There are 16 residues in the CDR3. The PBMCs were taken from roughly 9.3 ml of fresh peripheral blood. Study results and caveats: Blood also showed most of the thyroid clonotypes that were expanded above 0.001.

RNA transcripts gave rise to amplified TCR beta CDR3 regions. TCR CDR3 underwent first-round RT-PCR with the HTBI primer set. TCRdb used MiXCR to reprocess the multiplex PCR reads, holding one entry per CDR3 protein. Counted here are about 350,000 distinct CDR3 sequences, around 14% occurring once; the ten biggest clones make up around 23%. This clonotype was found many times. The antigen remains undetermined. The receptor was isolated from a woman aged 30 to 39 with Graves' hyperthyroidism. Sequenced input: blood. This sequence joins TRBV11-2 and TRBJ2-1; D is undetermined. CDR3 sequence reads: CASCLVFGGSYNEQFF. The CDR3 DNA sequence: TGTGCCAGCTGTTTGGTTTTTGGCGGCTCCTACAATGAGCAGTTCTTC.